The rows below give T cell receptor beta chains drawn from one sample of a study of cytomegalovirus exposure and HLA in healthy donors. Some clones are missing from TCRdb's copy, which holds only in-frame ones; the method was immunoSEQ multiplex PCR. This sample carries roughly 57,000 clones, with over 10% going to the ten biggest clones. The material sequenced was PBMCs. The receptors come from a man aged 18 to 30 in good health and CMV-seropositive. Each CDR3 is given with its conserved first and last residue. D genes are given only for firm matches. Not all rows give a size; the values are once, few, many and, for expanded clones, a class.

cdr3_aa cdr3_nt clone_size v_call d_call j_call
CASSHGDRVNEKLFF TGTGCCAGCAGCCACGGGGACAGGGTGAATGAAAAACTGTTTTTT . TRBV7-9 TRBD1 TRBJ1-4
CASSAGVHNEQFF TGTGCCAGCAGCGCGGGAGTTCATAATGAGCAGTTCTTC . TRBV27 TRBD2 TRBJ2-1
CASSLEPIYEQYF TGTGCCAGCAGCTTAGAGCCTATCTACGAGCAGTACTTC . TRBV7-3 . TRBJ2-7
CASSQNMNTEAFF TGTGCCAGCAGCCAAAACATGAACACTGAAGCTTTCTTT . TRBV5-4 . TRBJ1-1
CAWIRGPGANVLTF TGTGCCTGGATCAGGGGGCCTGGGGCCAACGTCCTGACTTTC . TRBV30 TRBD1 TRBJ2-6
CASSLDRDRGSQPQHF TGTGCCAGCAGCTTGGACCGGGACAGGGGTAGTCAGCCCCAGCATTTT . TRBV5-8 TRBD1 TRBJ1-5
CASSYMAGGNEQYF TGTGCCAGCAGTTATATGGCAGGGGGTAACGAGCAGTACTTC . TRBV6-6 TRBD1 TRBJ2-7
CASSSPGLAPEQYF TGTGCCAGCAGTTCCCCAGGACTAGCGCCCGAGCAGTACTTC . TRBV27 TRBD2 TRBJ2-7
CVSSGLRGENEKLFF TGTGTCAGCAGTGGTCTCCGGGGGGAAAATGAAAAACTGTTTTTT . TRBV6-1 . TRBJ1-4
CASSEWTGQVNEQFF TGTGCCAGCAGTGAATGGACAGGGCAGGTAAATGAGCAGTTCTTC . TRBV25-1 TRBD1 TRBJ2-1
CAIPRRTVDSYEQYF TGTGCCATTCCGAGAAGGACAGTCGACTCCTACGAGCAGTACTTC . TRBV2 . TRBJ2-7
CASSLAGAGRNNEQFF TGTGCCAGCAGCCTAGCGGGAGCTGGCCGTAACAATGAGCAGTTCTTC . TRBV5-4 TRBD2 TRBJ2-1
CASSLSPSGRFSYEQYF TGTGCCAGCAGTTTATCACCTAGCGGGAGGTTCTCCTACGAGCAGTACTTC . TRBV27 TRBD2 TRBJ2-7
CASSHVLTEAFF TGTGCCAGCAGCCACGTACTCACTGAAGCTTTCTTT . TRBV11-2 . TRBJ1-1
CASSLAGDGIGYTF TGTGCCAGCAGTTTAGCAGGGGACGGTATTGGCTACACCTTC . TRBV27 . TRBJ1-2
CASSGLADEQFF TGTGCCAGCAGTGGGCTAGCGGACGAGCAGTTCTTC . TRBV5-6 TRBD2 TRBJ2-1
CASSLNTGELFF TGTGCCAGCAGCCTCAACACCGGGGAGCTGTTTTTT . TRBV11-3 . TRBJ2-2
CASSLGQGTEQYF TGCGCCAGCAGCTTGGGGCAGGGGACGGAGCAGTACTTC . TRBV5-1 . TRBJ2-5
CASSLAAGEVYEQYF TGCGCCAGCAGCTTGGCAGCGGGAGAGGTCTACGAGCAGTACTTC . TRBV5-1 TRBD2 TRBJ2-7
CASSEVERDTQYF TGTGCCAGCAGTGAAGTGGAGAGGGATACGCAGTATTTT . TRBV2 . TRBJ2-3
CAVLGHPTDTQYF TGTGCCGTCCTGGGGCACCCCACAGATACGCAGTATTTT . TRBV28 . TRBJ2-3
CASTHRGKAFF TGTGCCAGCACCCACAGGGGAAAAGCTTTCTTT . TRBV6-5 TRBD1 TRBJ1-1
CASSQGQAISYEQYF TGTGCCAGCTCCCAGGGACAGGCGATCTCCTACGAGCAGTACTTC . TRBV18 TRBD1 TRBJ2-7
CASSVGPQGRGTGELFF TGTGCCAGCAGCGTAGGACCCCAGGGGCGAGGCACCGGGGAGCTGTTTTTT . TRBV9 . TRBJ2-2
CAISERDTSGNTIYF TGTGCCATCAGTGAGAGAGACACTTCTGGAAACACCATATATTTT . TRBV10-3 . TRBJ1-3
CASSLSQDGYTF TGTGCCAGCAGCTTATCTCAGGATGGCTACACCTTC . TRBV7-9 . TRBJ1-2
CASSVFLGGLVQPQHF TGTGCCAGCAGTGTCTTCCTGGGGGGGCTAGTTCAGCCCCAGCATTTT . TRBV6-1 . TRBJ1-5
CASARTAGDKETQYF TGTGCCAGCGCCCGCACGGCCGGGGACAAGGAAACCCAGTACTTC . TRBV6-5 . TRBJ2-5
CASSFSQGVGNTIYF TGTGCCAGCAGTTTTTCGCAGGGGGTAGGAAACACCATATATTTT . TRBV27 TRBD1 TRBJ1-3
CASSLSGQRDLYEQYF TGTGCCAGCAGTTTATCGGGGCAGCGGGACCTCTACGAGCAGTACTTC . TRBV27 TRBD2 TRBJ2-7
CASSQTGGRTEAFF TGTGCCAGCAGCCAGACAGGGGGCCGGACTGAAGCTTTCTTT . TRBV5-4 TRBD1 TRBJ1-1
CASSFSTTGRNSPLHF TGTGCCAGCAGCTTCTCGACGACAGGGAGGAATTCACCCCTCCACTTT . TRBV5-6 TRBD1 TRBJ1-6
CASREGTGRYIYGYTF TGTGCCAGCAGAGAAGGGACAGGGCGATATATCTATGGCTACACCTTC . TRBV6-1 TRBD1 TRBJ1-2
CASSDSNGRLNEQFF TGTGCCAGCAGTGACTCGAACGGGAGGCTCAATGAGCAGTTCTTC . TRBV6-4 TRBD2 TRBJ2-1
CASSVGTINNEQFF TGTGCCAGCAGCGTTGGGACTATAAACAATGAGCAGTTCTTC . TRBV5-8 TRBD2 TRBJ2-1
CASKGGGRYGYTF TGTGCCAGCAAGGGCGGGGGCCGCTATGGCTACACCTTC . TRBV2 . TRBJ1-2
CASSGTSGPQETQYF TGCGCCAGCAGCGGAACTAGCGGACCCCAAGAGACCCAGTACTTC . TRBV4-1 TRBD2 TRBJ2-5
CASSLARQGVTGELFF TGTGCCAGCAGCTTAGCCCGACAGGGTGTAACCGGGGAGCTGTTTTTT . TRBV7-9 TRBD1 TRBJ2-2
CASSQGLAGGSNEQFF TGTGCCAGCAGCCAAGGACTAGCGGGAGGTAGCAATGAGCAGTTCTTC . TRBV14 TRBD2 TRBJ2-1
CASSRAGHNEQFF TGTGCCAGCAGCCGAGCGGGCCACAATGAGCAGTTCTTC medium-sized TRBV11-3 . TRBJ2-1
CAVRDRDYNEQFF TGTGCCGTCCGGGACAGGGATTACAATGAGCAGTTCTTC . TRBV6-1 TRBD1 TRBJ2-1
CASSLTVQGSYGYTF TGTGCCAGCAGCCTAACCGTACAGGGATCCTATGGCTACACCTTC . TRBV5-5 . TRBJ1-2